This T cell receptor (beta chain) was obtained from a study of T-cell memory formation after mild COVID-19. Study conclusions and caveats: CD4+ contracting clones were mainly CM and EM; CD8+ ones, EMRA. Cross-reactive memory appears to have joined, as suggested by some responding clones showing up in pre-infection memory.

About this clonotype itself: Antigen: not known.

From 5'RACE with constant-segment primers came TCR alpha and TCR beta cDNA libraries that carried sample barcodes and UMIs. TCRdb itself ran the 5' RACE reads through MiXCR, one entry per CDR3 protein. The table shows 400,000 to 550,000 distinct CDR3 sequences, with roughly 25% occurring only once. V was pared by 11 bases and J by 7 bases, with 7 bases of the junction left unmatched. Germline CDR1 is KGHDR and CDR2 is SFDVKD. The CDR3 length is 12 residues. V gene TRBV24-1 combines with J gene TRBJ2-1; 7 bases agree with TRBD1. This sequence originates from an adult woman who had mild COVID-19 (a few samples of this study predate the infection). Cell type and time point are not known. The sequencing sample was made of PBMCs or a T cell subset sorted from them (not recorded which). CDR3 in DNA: TGTGCCATCTCAGGGGGTTGGAATGAGCAGTTCTTC. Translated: CAISGGWNEQFF.